This TCR beta chain emerged from a study of blood T cell repertoires in COVID-19. Germline V gene lookup returns CDR1 SGHRS and CDR2 YFSETQ. V was cut by 4 bases and J by 4 bases, with 9 bases left in between. The CDR3 is made up of 12 amino acids. Only in-frame clones appear in the TCRdb table, and some are missing; sequencing was by immunoSEQ multiplex PCR. The sample includes about 170,000 clones, roughly 80% of them seen just once. This chain connects TRBV5-1 to TRBJ2-7; D unclear. The source of this sequence is a man aged 65 to 85 with active or convalescent COVID-19. The sample taken for sequencing was peripheral blood. CDR3 bases: TGCGCCAGCAGCCCAGGTGGTTACGAGCAGTACTTC. This sequence encodes CASSPGGYEQYF.